Ten or more counts support the clone carrying this T cell receptor (beta chain). This CDR3 is 14 amino acids long. V was pared by 5 bases and J by 4 bases, with 4 bases of the junction left unmatched. Germline V gene lookup returns CDR1 MNHEY and CDR2 SVGAGI. TCRdb fed the RT-PCR reads into MiXCR, producing one record per CDR3 protein. This sample has more than 550,000 distinct CDR3 sequences; about 14% occur once, and the top ten carry 3.6%. The material sequenced was memory CD4+ T cells from blood. This chain uses TRBV6-5 with TRBJ2-5; 10 bases line up with TRBD1. This TCR was recovered from a female donor in good health, serving as a healthy control. The CDR3 bases are TGTGCCAGCAGTCCCCGGACAGGGGGAGAGACCCAGTACTTC. Translation gives CASSPRTGGETQYF.